The T cell receptor beta chain described here comes from a study of cytomegalovirus exposure and HLA in healthy donors. Regarding the study as a whole: According to the study, 150 to 200 TCR beta chains were cytomegalovirus-associated. The CMV antigen specificity of a few CMV-associated chains was confirmed through in vitro analysis. Later, an analysis found that TCR clusters from the first cohort tended to co-occur in the roughly 110 validation repertoires.

Comments on this clone: The antigen is not known.

From the roughly 120-subject validation cohort, which was separate from the roughly 670-subject first cohort, the donors were drawn. Profiling relied on immunoSEQ multiplex PCR, and the TCRdb table lists in-frame clones only, not all of them. This sample has some 250,000 clones; 90% occur once, and the top ten carry 2.5% to 3.5%. Germline V gene sequence: CDR1 SEHNR, CDR2 FQNEAQ (reference sequence). V lost 5 bases to trimming and J lost 3 bases, with 17 bases between them. The CDR3 consists of 15 residues. The sequenced material came from PBMCs. The source of this sequence is a woman aged 25 to 39 in good health and CMV-seronegative. The chain recombines TRBV7-9 with TRBJ2-7; the D is unclear. The chain's CDR3 is CASSPTTATIYEQYF. The CDR3 coding sequence is TGTGCCAGCAGCCCAACAACCGCTACCATCTACGAGCAGTACTTC.